This TCR beta chain is from a study of radiotherapy plus CTLA-4 blockade in lung cancer. Sequencing used immunoSEQ multiplex PCR; TCRdb keeps in-frame clones, though not all of them. The sample contains just over 60,000 clones, approximately 80% of which appear only once. Focal radiation was given together with CTLA-4 blockade (ipilimumab) to patients with chemo-refractory metastatic non-small-cell lung cancer. Deletions cut 7 bases from V and 5 bases from J, with 17 bases between. This CDR3 is built from 14 residues. Germline V gene lookup returns CDR1 SQVTM and CDR2 ANQGSEA. In the case of this clone: Its matching antigen is unknown.

Findings and limits, study-wide: How blood T cell clones changed early, along with interferon-beta, reportedly forecast response best. Among blood TCR repertoires after radiotherapy plus ipilimumab, tumor-derived clones expanded.

This sequence joins TRBV29-1 and TRBJ2-2, with D possibly called TRBD1 or TRBD2 (6 bases each). Sequencing used peripheral blood, obtained from a patient treated with radiotherapy plus ipilimumab. This clonotype was obtained from a human donor with non-small cell lung cancer who had a complete response to radiotherapy plus ipilimumab. The CDR3 DNA reads as TGCAGCGCTCGGGGGCCCGTATGGACCGGGGAGCTGTTTTTT. Translated, it gives CSARGPVWTGELFF.